These 27 T cell receptor beta chains share one sample of origin, sequenced in a study of blood T cell repertoires in COVID-19 (dated by TCRdb to 2020 to 2021). Libraries came from the immunoSEQ multiplex PCR assay. TCRdb limited this immuneACCESS table to in-frame rearrangements with V and J called. A share of clones is missing; checked studies link under half to unresolved V genes, and the rest is unexplained. The sample contains 88,000 or so clones, 80% to 90% of them found a single time. The top ten clones comprise 7% to 7.5% of the sample. Specimen: peripheral blood. These receptors all come from a man in his sixties with acute or convalescent COVID-19.

On this clone itself: The identical CDR3 is also encoded by other nucleotide sequences in the sample. The chain joins TRBV7-9 to TRBJ1-5; 9 positions agree with TRBD1. CDR3 size: 16 residues. The V segment lost 1 base and the J segment 2 bases; nucleotides outside the gene matches: 3. Germline CDR1 is SEHNR and CDR2 is FQNEAQ (reference sequence). CDR3 loop: CASSLGQGVGNQPQHF. The CDR3 coding sequence is TGTGCCAGCAGCTTAGGACAGGGGGTAGGCAATCAGCCCCAGCATTTT.

This chain joins TRBV12-3 or TRBV12-4 and TRBJ2-5; D possibly corresponds to TRBD1 (5 bases). The length of the CDR3 is 12 residues. V lost 5 bases and J 5 bases, leaving 9 bases between the germline ends. Here the CDR3 reads CASSTKGETQYF. Written as DNA, the CDR3 is TGTGCCAGCAGTACTAAGGGGGAGACCCAGTACTTC.

The rearrangement links TRBV29-1 to TRBJ2-7; D gene ambiguous. Germline V CDR1 and CDR2: SQVTM, ANQGSEA. The CDR3 is made up of 11 amino acids. Trimming cost V 6 bases and J 5 bases, with 11 bases left between them. The CDR3 protein is CSVRSSDEQYF. CDR3 DNA sequence: TGCAGCGTGCGTAGCTCGGACGAGCAGTACTTC.

This chain links TRBV7-2 with TRBJ1-2; maybe TRBD1 (6 bases). The CDR3 has 13 amino acids. Germline V gene data show CDR1 as SGHTA and CDR2 as FQGNSA. Between the trimmed V and J ends, which lost 8 bases and 3 bases, there was a span of 13 bases. In DNA, the CDR3 is TGTGCCAGCGCGCTAAGGGGGTACTATGGCTACACCTTC. Its translation: CASALRGYYGYTF.

The V and J genes are TRBV27 and TRBJ2-1; possible D gene TRBD2, 6 bases. The germline V and J ends were trimmed by 7 bases and 6 bases, with 22 bases remaining between them. Germline V gene data show CDR1 as MNHEY and CDR2 as SMNVEV (reference sequence). The CDR3 sequence is 16 residues long. The CDR3 nucleotides read TGTGCCAGCACCCCTCTCGGGGGAGGAAACTTCAATGAGCAGTTCTTC. This gives the protein CASTPLGGGNFNEQFF.

The chain links TRBV5-1 to TRBJ2-3, with 8 bases lining up with TRBD1. The CDR3 contains 17 residues. Germline CDR1 SGHRS, CDR2 YFSETQ. The V segment lost 0 bases and the J segment 0 bases; nucleotides outside the gene matches: 6. The CDR3 loop is CASSLVTGTGSTDTQYF. The CDR3 bases are TGCGCCAGCAGCTTGGTTACAGGGACAGGCAGCACAGATACGCAGTATTTT.

The rearrangement links TRBV7-7 to TRBJ2-1, with D possibly TRBD2 on 5 matching bases. The CDR3 extends over 15 amino acids. Deletions cut 5 bases from V and 0 bases from J, with 11 bases between. In germline, CDR1 is SSHAT, CDR2 FNYEAQ (reference sequence). CDR3 protein: CASSPLGSSYNEQFF. For the CDR3, the DNA is TGTGCCAGCAGCCCCCTGGGGAGCTCCTACAATGAGCAGTTCTTC.

This chain connects TRBV30 to TRBJ2-2, with D unresolved. V lost 8 bases, J lost 1 base, and 8 bases lay in between. The germline V gene has CDR1 GTSNPN and CDR2 SVGIG (reference sequence). CDR3 size: 12 residues. The CDR3 sequence is CAATLNTGELFF. The CDR3 DNA reads as TGTGCCGCGACATTGAACACCGGGGAGCTGTTTTTT.

This clone was observed a single time. The gene calls are TRBV7-2 and TRBJ1-1; the D is unclear. V was cut by 5 bases and J by 1 base, with 11 bases left in between. The germline V gene encodes CDR1 SGHTA and CDR2 FQGNSA. This CDR3 is 14 amino acids long. The CDR3 DNA sequence: TGTGCCAGCAGCGCCGTCCGGGGGAACACTGAAGCTTTCTTT. This gives the protein CASSAVRGNTEAFF. Full variable domain (missing parts from reference TRBV7-2 and TRBJ1-1): GAGVSQSPSNKVTEKGKDVELRCDPISGHTALYWYRQSLGQGLEFLIYFQGNSAPDKSGLPSDRFSAERTGGSVSTLTIQRTQQEDSAVYLCASSAVRGNTEAFFGQGTRLTVV.

This chain uses TRBV7-2 with TRBJ2-1, with TRBD2 identical over 9 bases. Germline CDR1 is SGHTA and CDR2 is FQGNSA. This CDR3 region has 17 residues. The ends lost 4 bases at V and 3 bases at J; junction bases unmatched: 10. CDR3 residues: CASSSGTWRGGYNEQFF. CDR3 DNA sequence: TGTGCCAGCAGCTCCGGAACATGGCGGGGGGGCTACAATGAGCAGTTCTTC.

The rearrangement links TRBV9 to TRBJ1-3; 9 nucleotides align to TRBD1. The germline V gene encodes CDR1 SGDLS and CDR2 YYNGEE. V was pared by 0 bases and J by 0 bases, with 1 base of the junction left unmatched. The CDR3 sequence is 16 residues long. The DNA of the CDR3 is TGTGCCAGCAGCGTAGACAGGGGGCTCTCTGGAAACACCATATATTTT. Encoded protein: CASSVDRGLSGNTIYF.

The chain joins TRBV6-2 or TRBV6-3 to TRBJ1-6; D not certain. Trimming removed 5 bases at V and 9 bases at J, with 11 bases between. Germline CDR1 and CDR2: MNHEY and SVGEGT. This CDR3 contains 13 residues. The CDR3 DNA follows: TGTGCCAGCAGTCATCCCGGGGTTTCACCCCTCCACTTT. Its translation: CASSHPGVSPLHF.

CDR3 amino acids: CASRRPGTSEAFF. In DNA, the CDR3 is TGTGCCAGCAGGCGCCCCGGGACATCCGAAGCTTTCTTT. The chain couples TRBV6-5 to TRBJ1-1; D perhaps matches TRBD1 (6 bases). Germline-derived CDR1 and CDR2 are MNHEY and SVGAGI. The CDR3 has 13 residues. Trimming stripped 6 bases from V and 8 bases from J, with 16 bases between.

The chain is built from TRBV4-3 and TRBJ1-5, with D perhaps matching TRBD1 (5 bases). CDR1 and CDR2 (germline): LGHNA, YSLEER. The V end was cut by 0 bases, the J end by 0 bases, with 18 bases between. The length of the CDR3 is 19 residues. This chain's CDR3 is CASSQDNSGRDNSNQPQHF. Here the CDR3 DNA reads TGCGCCAGCAGCCAAGATAATTCAGGCAGGGATAATAGCAATCAGCCCCAGCATTTT.

The gene calls are TRBV6-5 and TRBJ2-1; 10 bases are shared with TRBD2. Germline trimming cut 6 bases from V and 5 bases from J; bases unmatched to any gene: 7. This CDR3 is built from 15 residues. Looked up from germline, CDR1 is MNHEY and CDR2 is SVGAGI. CDR3 sequence: CASRLLAGAHNEQFF. CDR3 in DNA: TGTGCCAGCAGACTCCTAGCGGGAGCACACAATGAGCAGTTCTTC.

The chain recombines TRBV4-1 with TRBJ1-2; no definite D call. CDR1 and CDR2 (germline): MGHRA, YSYEKL. The CDR3 runs to 18 residues. With 1 base removed from V and 4 bases from J, the gap between germline ends came to 22 bases. The CDR3 DNA reads as TGCGCCAGCAGCCAAGGAATAGGTGACCGCCGAGGAGGCTATGGCTACACCTTC. This codes for CASSQGIGDRRGGYGYTF.

The rearrangement links TRBV4-1 to TRBJ1-2; D gene unclear. CDR1 and CDR2 from the germline V gene are MGHRA and YSYEKL. Trimming removed 1 base at V and 5 bases at J, with 14 bases between. The CDR3 sequence is 15 residues long. The CDR3 protein is CASSQAPSAPYGYTF. CDR3 sequence (DNA): TGCGCCAGCAGCCAAGCTCCTTCAGCGCCTTATGGCTACACCTTC.

V gene TRBV5-5 combines with J gene TRBJ1-2; 9 positions agree with TRBD1. The CDR3 spans 17 residues. Germline V gives CDR1 SGHKS, CDR2 YYEKEE (reference sequence). V was clipped by 4 bases and J by 4 bases; unmatched bases: 14. CDR3 DNA: TGTGCCAGCAGCCCTCACCCTAGGACAGGGGAGGGCTATGGCTACACCTTC. This codes for CASSPHPRTGEGYGYTF.

This chain connects TRBV10-3 to TRBJ1-5, with a possible D match to TRBD1 (6 bases). Germline V gene data show CDR1 as ENHRY and CDR2 as SYGVKD. This CDR3 comprises 13 residues. Trimming shortened V by 10 bases and J by 0 bases, and 10 bases separated the two germline ends. Here the CDR3 reads CATNRDSNQPQHF. The DNA of the CDR3 is TGTGCCACAAACAGGGATAGCAATCAGCCCCAGCATTTT.

V is TRBV19 and J is TRBJ1-1; tentatively, D is TRBD1 (5 bases). The V and J ends lost 3 bases and 0 bases respectively, with 8 bases between them. CDR3 length: 14 amino acids. Germline values: CDR1 LNHDA, CDR2 SQIVND (reference sequence). For the CDR3, the DNA is TGTGCCAGTAGTATCGGGGGAATGAACACTGAAGCTTTCTTT. This translates into CASSIGGMNTEAFF.

The chain employs TRBV10-3 and TRBJ2-1, with TRBD2 as a possible D gene (5 bases). Germline V gene lookup returns CDR1 ENHRY and CDR2 SYGVKD. The CDR3 contains 16 residues. V shed 1 base and J shed 8 bases, with 18 bases lying between them. The chain's CDR3 is CAISEFGSPVGDEQFF. CDR3 DNA sequence: TGTGCCATCAGTGAGTTTGGGTCGCCAGTCGGGGATGAGCAGTTCTTC.

This chain connects TRBV15 to TRBJ2-1; D is undetermined. The V gene lost 0 bases and the J gene lost 8 bases, with 8 bases spanning the gap. Germline assignment: CDR1 LNHNV and CDR2 YYDKDF (reference sequence). The CDR3 is made up of 13 amino acids. CDR3: CATSRDLGHEQFF. As DNA, the CDR3 is TGTGCCACCAGCAGAGATCTTGGGCATGAGCAGTTCTTC. Complete variable domain (other parts from reference TRBV15 and TRBJ2-1): DAMVIQNPRYQVTQFGKPVTLSCSQTLNHNVMYWYQQKSSQAPKLLFHYYDKDFNNEADTPDNFQSRRPNTSFCFLDIRSPGLGDTAMYLCATSRDLGHEQFFGPGTRLTVL.

The rearrangement uses TRBV12-3 or TRBV12-4 and TRBJ1-6, with unresolved D. This CDR3 has 12 residues. Trimming took 5 bases from V and 9 from J, leaving 8 bases between them. DNA of the CDR3: TGTGCCAGCAGTCTCAGATTTTCACCCCTCCACTTT. Translation gives CASSLRFSPLHF.

V is TRBV10-3 and J is TRBJ1-4; tentative D call: TRBD1 (6 bases). This CDR3 region has 13 residues. Per germline, CDR1 ENHRY and CDR2 SYGVKD. Trimming removed 4 bases at V and 5 bases at J, with 8 bases between. The CDR3 here is CAISVGQNEKLFF. The CDR3 coding sequence is TGTGCCATCAGTGTCGGACAGAATGAAAAACTGTTTTTT.

The table lists this clone with a count of one. CDR3 amino acids: CASSQPPGLKETQYF. CDR3 coding DNA: TGTGCCAGCAGCCAACCTCCGGGACTAAAAGAGACCCAGTACTTC. The gene calls are TRBV3-1 (or the pseudogene TRBV3-2) and TRBJ2-5; 7 nucleotides match TRBD2. This CDR3 region has 15 residues. The junction had 6 bases not matched to a gene; V was cut back by 2 bases and J by 3 bases. Germline assignment: CDR1 LGHDT and CDR2 YNNKEL (reference sequence).

About this clone: The germline gene is not matched at one end of the junction; a read error may be the cause. The rearrangement uses TRBV14 and TRBJ1-2; possible D gene TRBD1, 5 bases. Germline V lookup: CDR1 SGHDN, CDR2 FVKESK. The CDR3 extends over 13 amino acids. CDR3 DNA: TGTGCCAGCAGCCAACAGTCTTTGGGGCCCCTTGCCTTC. Protein sequence: CASSQQSLGPLAF.

The rearrangement uses TRBV11-2 and TRBJ2-5, with 9 nucleotides matching TRBD1. Losses at the gene ends were 1 base for V and 7 bases for J; bases not matched to a gene: 4. The CDR3 length is 14 residues. Germline-derived CDR1 and CDR2 are SGHAT and FQNNGV. The CDR3 here is CASSLGMTGGTQYF. The CDR3 DNA reads as TGTGCCAGCAGCTTAGGGATGACAGGGGGGACCCAGTACTTC.